This TCR beta chain was captured in a study of OX40 agonist ivuxolimab in advanced cancers. Study-level findings and limits: CD8+ T cells averaged more expanded clones than CD4+.

In regard to this clone: What it recognizes is unknown.

Clones were read by immunoSEQ multiplex PCR, and TCRdb kept only the in-frame ones, dropping some. Found here are tens of thousands of clones, over 75% of them singletons; the top ten hold around 50%. CDR3 size: 15 residues. Germline CDR1 and CDR2: SGDLS and YYNGEE. Losses at the gene ends were 1 base for V and 6 bases for J; bases not matched to a gene: 5. A history of autoimmune disease or systemic immunosuppression excluded patients. The origin of this receptor is an adult with an advanced solid tumor such as melanoma, head and neck, liver or kidney cancer. Sequencing was performed on CD4+ or CD8+ T cells sorted from blood, taken in a trial of the OX40 agonist ivuxolimab. The chain has TRBV9 and TRBJ2-2, with 8 bases aligning to TRBD2. The CDR3 DNA follows: TGTGCCAGCAGCGTAAGAGGACTAGCAGCCGGGGAGCTGTTTTTT. Its translation is CASSVRGLAAGELFF.